This T cell receptor beta chain was obtained from a study of cytomegalovirus exposure and HLA in healthy donors. Study details: Tens of millions of unique TCRs from HLA-typed donors were held in an early release of data.

When sampled, the donors appeared nominally healthy, though they likely had unrecorded immune exposures. Study conclusions and caveats: TCR beta sequences numbering around 15,000 were associated with HLA alleles at 0.05 false discovery rate in a later analysis. An analysis that came later showed most CMV-associated TCR beta chains appearing HLA-restricted.

The PCR was carried out with 60 Vbeta primers and 13 Jbeta primers. This table comes from immunoSEQ multiplex PCR, and its TCRdb copy is limited to in-frame clones, with some not included. The table records some 220,000 clones, 70% to 85% of them present only once. Turning to this clone: Antigen: not known.

The sample was PBMCs. This TCR was recovered from an older woman in good health and CMV-seropositive.

This CDR3 is CASSYASGSMNTEAFF. CDR3 sequence (DNA): TGTGCCAGCAGTTACGCGTCAGGATCGATGAACACTGAAGCTTTCTTT. V and J are TRBV6-5 and TRBJ1-1, with D uncertain. Per germline, CDR1 MNHEY and CDR2 SVGAGI. This CDR3 spans 16 amino acids. Trimming cost V 2 bases and J 0 bases, with 13 bases left between them.